This T cell receptor beta chain was captured by sequencing in a study of CD8+ T cells in alopecia areata. General observations from the study: One nonresponder leaves baseline CD8+ expansion's link to response uncertain. Resident alphabeta T cells of normal skin are also sequenced in scalp samples.

As the sequencing template, cDNA was produced by extracting RNA and reverse transcribing it. Sequencing used immunoSEQ multiplex PCR; TCRdb keeps in-frame clones, though not all of them. The sample has about 88,000 clones, roughly 46% seen once; the top ten hold around 20%. CDR3 size: 16 residues. Germline CDR1 reads SGHNT; CDR2 reads YYREEE (reference sequence). Regarding treatment: oral pan-JAK inhibitor, 5-10 mg twice daily. In alopecia areata patients, both lesional scalp punch biopsies and peripheral blood were collected. Sorting of CD4+ and CD8+ T cells was performed on PBMCs. Worth noting for this clone: What it binds is not known. Germline is not matched at one junction end, which may reflect a read error.

The material was CD8+ T cells sorted from blood, obtained at week 24, from a patient treated with tofacitinib. The receptor's source is a human donor with alopecia areata. The chain is built from TRBV5-4 and TRBJ2-2, with TRBD1 matching over 7 bases. The CDR3 DNA reads TGCGCCAGCAGCCAAGAGGACAGGAATGGCGTCGGGGAGCTGTTTTTT. Translating gives CASSQEDRNGVGELFF.